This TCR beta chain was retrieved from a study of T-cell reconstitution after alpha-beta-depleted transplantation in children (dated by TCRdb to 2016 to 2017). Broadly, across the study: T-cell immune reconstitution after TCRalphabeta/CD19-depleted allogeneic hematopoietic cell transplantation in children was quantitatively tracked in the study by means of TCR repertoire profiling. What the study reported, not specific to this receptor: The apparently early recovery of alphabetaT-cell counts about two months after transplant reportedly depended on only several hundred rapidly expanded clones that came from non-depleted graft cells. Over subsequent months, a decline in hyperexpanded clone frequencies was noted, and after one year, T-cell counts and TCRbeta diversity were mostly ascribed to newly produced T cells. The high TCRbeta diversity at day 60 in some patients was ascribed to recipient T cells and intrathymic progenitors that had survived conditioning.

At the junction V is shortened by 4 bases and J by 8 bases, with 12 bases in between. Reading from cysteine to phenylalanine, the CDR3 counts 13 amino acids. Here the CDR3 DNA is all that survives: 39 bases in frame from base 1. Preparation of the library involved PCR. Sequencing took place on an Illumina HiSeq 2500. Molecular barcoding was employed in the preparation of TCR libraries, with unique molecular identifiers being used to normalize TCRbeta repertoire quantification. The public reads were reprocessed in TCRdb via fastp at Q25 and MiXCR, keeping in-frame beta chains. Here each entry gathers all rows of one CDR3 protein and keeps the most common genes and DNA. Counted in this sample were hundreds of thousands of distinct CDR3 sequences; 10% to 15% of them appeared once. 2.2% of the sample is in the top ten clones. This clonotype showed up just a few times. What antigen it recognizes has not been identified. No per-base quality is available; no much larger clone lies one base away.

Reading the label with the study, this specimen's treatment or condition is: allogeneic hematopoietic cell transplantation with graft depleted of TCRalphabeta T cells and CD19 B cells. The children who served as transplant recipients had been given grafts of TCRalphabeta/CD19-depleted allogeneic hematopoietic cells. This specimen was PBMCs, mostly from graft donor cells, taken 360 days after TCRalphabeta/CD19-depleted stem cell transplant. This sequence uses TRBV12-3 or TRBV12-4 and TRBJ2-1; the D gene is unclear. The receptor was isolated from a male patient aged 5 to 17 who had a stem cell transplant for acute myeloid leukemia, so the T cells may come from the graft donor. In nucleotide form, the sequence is TGTGCCAGCAGTTCACCCCCTTCGGATGAGCAGTTCTTC. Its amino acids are CASSSPPSDEQFF.